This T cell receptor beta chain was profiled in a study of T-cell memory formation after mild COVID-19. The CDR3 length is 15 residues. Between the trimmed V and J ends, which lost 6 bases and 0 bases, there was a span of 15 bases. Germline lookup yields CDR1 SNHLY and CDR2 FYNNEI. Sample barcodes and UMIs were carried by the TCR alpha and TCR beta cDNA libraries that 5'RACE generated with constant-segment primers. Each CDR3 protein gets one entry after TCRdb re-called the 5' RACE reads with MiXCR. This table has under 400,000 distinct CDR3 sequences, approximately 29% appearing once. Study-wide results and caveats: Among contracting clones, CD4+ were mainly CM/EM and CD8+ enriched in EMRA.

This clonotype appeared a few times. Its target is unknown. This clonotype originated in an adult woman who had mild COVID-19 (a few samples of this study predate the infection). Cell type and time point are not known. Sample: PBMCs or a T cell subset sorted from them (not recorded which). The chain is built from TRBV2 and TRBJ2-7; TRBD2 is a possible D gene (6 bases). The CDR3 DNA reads TGTGCCAGCAGGATGGAGGGTAGCACCTCCTACGAGCAGTACTTC. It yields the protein CASRMEGSTSYEQYF. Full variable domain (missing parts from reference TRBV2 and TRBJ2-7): EPEVTQTPSHQVTQMGQEVILRCVPISNHLYFYWYRQILGQKVEFLVSFYNNEISEKSEIFDDQFSVERPDGSNFTLKIRSTKLEDSAMYFCASRMEGSTSYEQYFGPGTRLTVT.